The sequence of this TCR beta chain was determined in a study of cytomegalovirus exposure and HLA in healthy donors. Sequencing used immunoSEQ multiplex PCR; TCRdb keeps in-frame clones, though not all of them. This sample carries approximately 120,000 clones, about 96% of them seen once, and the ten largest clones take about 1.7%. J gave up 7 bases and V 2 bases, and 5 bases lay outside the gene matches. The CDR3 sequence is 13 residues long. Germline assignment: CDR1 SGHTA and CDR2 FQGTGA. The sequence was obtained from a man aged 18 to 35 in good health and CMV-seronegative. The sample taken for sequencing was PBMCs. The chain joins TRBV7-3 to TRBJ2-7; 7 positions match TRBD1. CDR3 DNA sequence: TGTGCCAGCAGCTTAGAAGGGGGCGAGGAGCAGTACTTC. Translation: CASSLEGGEEQYF.